The 21 T cell receptor beta chains presented below share a single source sample, sequenced in a study of T cell repertoires in cytomegalovirus infection. TCRdb re-derived calls from the reads in MiXCR, one entry per CDR3 protein. The sample has approximately 1,000,000 distinct CDR3 sequences, around 29% seen once. Antigen specificity for these receptors is unknown. Specimen: cultured CD8+ T cells from PBMCs, collected from culture after CMV antigen stimulation. The source is a human donor in good health (CMV status not recorded). Some clones in this sample may be carry-over from other donors' samples.

This clonotype was observed a single time. A read error is possible here, since a much larger clone lies one base away. The chain carries TRBV6-1 and TRBJ1-5; D remains unclear. CDR1 and CDR2 from the germline V gene are MNHNS and SASEGT. The CDR3 is 16 amino acids. The CDR3 loop is CASSEALPGGNQPQLF. DNA of the CDR3: TGTGCCAGCAGTGAAGCGCTTCCGGGTGGCAATCAGCCCCAGCTTTTT.

This sequence joins TRBV28 and TRBJ1-5, with TRBD1 matching over 8 bases. With V trimmed by 0 bases and J by 5 bases, 12 bases remained unmatched. In germline, CDR1 is MDHEN, CDR2 SYDVKM. CDR3 length: 18 residues. Written as DNA, the CDR3 is TGTGCCAGCAGTTTATGGAGCCAGGGGGCTATTGGGGATCAGCCCCAGCATTTT. Amino acid sequence: CASSLWSQGAIGDQPQHF.

This clonotype was detected many times. The chain couples TRBV2 to TRBJ1-4, with 7 bases identical to TRBD1. CDR1 is SNHLY, CDR2 FYNNEI, per germline. The length of the CDR3 is 14 residues. After removal of 10 bases from V and 5 bases from J, the junction contained 10 bases not matched to a gene. The CDR3 protein is CATRTGSQNEKLFF. CDR3 DNA: TGTGCCACCCGGACAGGTTCTCAAAATGAAAAACTGTTTTTT.

The chain employs TRBV2 and TRBJ2-1; no reliable D call. Trimming pared 4 bases from V and 3 bases from J, leaving 19 bases between. The CDR3 is 17 residues long. The germline V gene has CDR1 SNHLY and CDR2 FYNNEI. The CDR3 protein is CASSADSTFIGYNEQFF. CDR3 nucleotides: TGTGCCAGCAGTGCCGACTCTACTTTTATTGGCTACAATGAGCAGTTCTTC.

This sequence joins TRBV4-2 and TRBJ2-1; possibly TRBD2 for D (6 bases). The CDR3 is made up of 14 amino acids. The V and J ends lost 5 bases and 6 bases respectively, with 14 bases between them. Looked up from germline, CDR1 is LGHNA and CDR2 is YNFKEQ. CDR3 coding DNA: TGTGCCAGCAGCTCCCGTGGCGGGATCAATGAGCAGTTCTTC. This translates into CASSSRGGINEQFF.

In this sample, this clonotype turned up many times. This chain joins TRBV7-2 and TRBJ2-5; no clear D gene. V was pared by 1 base and J by 5 bases, with 17 bases between. The CDR3 sequence is 16 residues long. In germline, CDR1 is SGHTA, CDR2 FQGNSA. The CDR3 nucleotides are TGTGCCAGCAGCTTAGATAACGGCCCCGCCAGGGAGACCCAGTACTTC. Encoded protein: CASSLDNGPARETQYF. The full variable domain, with the rest looked up from reference TRBV7-2 and TRBJ2-5, is GAGVSQSPSNKVTEKGKDVELRCDPISGHTALYWYRQSLGQGLEFLIYFQGNSAPDKSGLPSDRFSAERTGGSVSTLTIQRTQQEDSAVYLCASSLDNGPARETQYFGPGTRLLVL.

The genes are TRBV20-1 and TRBJ1-1; D may be TRBD1 (5 bases). The germline V gene encodes CDR1 DFQATT and CDR2 SNEGSKA (reference sequence). Trimming stripped 5 bases from V and 9 bases from J, with 10 bases between. CDR3 length equals 10 residues. The CDR3 loop reads CSAYDSQAFF. The CDR3 DNA reads as TGCAGTGCTTACGACAGCCAAGCTTTCTTT.

As for this clonotype: As the CDR3 is not closed by the conserved phenylalanine or tryptophan, this likely results from a read error. The CDR3 sequence: CASRVRDPYNEQFS. CDR3 nucleotide sequence: TGTGCCAGCAGGGTCCGGGACCCCTACAATGAGCAGTTCTCC. The chain is built from TRBV2 and TRBJ2-1; TRBD1 or TRBD2 may be the D gene (5 bases each). This CDR3 has 14 amino acids. Trimming stripped 6 bases from V and 2 bases from J, with 11 bases between. Germline lookup yields CDR1 SNHLY and CDR2 FYNNEI.

As DNA, the CDR3 is TGTGCCAGCAGTATTTCTCAGGGGGCCAACTATGGCTACACCTTC. Protein sequence: CASSISQGANYGYTF. The J gene is TRBJ1-2, the V gene TRBV12-3 or TRBV12-4; 8 bases match TRBD1. The CDR3 covers 15 residues. J was trimmed by 2 bases and V by 5 bases; bases with no gene match: 7.

This clonotype was detected a few times. The J gene is TRBJ1-5, the V gene TRBV4-2; D unclear. V gave up 0 bases and J gave up 0 bases, with 12 bases separating them. Germline loops: CDR1 LGHNA, CDR2 YNFKEQ. CDR3 size: 17 residues. CDR3 sequence reads: CASSQEDSGYSNQPQHF. DNA for the CDR3: TGTGCCAGCAGCCAAGAGGATTCGGGTTATAGCAATCAGCCCCAGCATTTT.

Concerning this clonotype: The junction shows a germline mismatch at one end, possibly a read error. The J gene is TRBJ2-5, the V gene TRBV29-1; D is perhaps TRBD2 (7 bases). The CDR3 covers 15 residues. From germline, CDR1 is SQVTM and CDR2 ANQGSEA. The CDR3 region is CSVERPQGRGETQYF. CDR3 DNA: TGTAGCGTTGAACGGCCCCAGGGGAGGGGAGAGACCCAGTACTTC.

The rearrangement joins TRBV7-9 to TRBJ2-2; D call uncertain. V lost 10 bases and J 4 bases, leaving 16 bases between the germline ends. The CDR3 sequence is 14 residues long. Germline CDR1 SEHNR, CDR2 FQNEAQ (reference sequence). Written as DNA, the CDR3 is TGTGCCACATTGCCCTTTACCGGCACCGGGGAGCTGTTTTTT. Its protein product is CATLPFTGTGELFF.

The chain combines TRBV28 with TRBJ2-3, with D unresolved. The CDR3 is 13 amino acids. Germline lookup yields CDR1 MDHEN and CDR2 SYDVKM. Trimming cost V 7 bases and J 4 bases, with 12 bases left between them. The CDR3: CASTINSADTQYF. CDR3 DNA: TGTGCCAGCACAATCAACTCTGCAGATACGCAGTATTTT. The complete variable domain, with remaining parts taken from reference TRBV28 and TRBJ2-3, reads DVKVTQSSRYLVKRTGEKVFLECVQDMDHENMFWYRQDPGLGLRLIYFSYDVKMKEKGDIPEGYSVSREKKERFSLILESASTNQTSMYLCASTINSADTQYFGPGTRLTVL.

The V gene is TRBV10-3, the J gene TRBJ2-1, with 8 positions matching TRBD1. V lost 6 bases, J lost 3 bases, and 1 base stayed unmatched. The CDR3 loop spans 13 amino acids. Germline V lookup: CDR1 ENHRY, CDR2 SYGVKD. CDR3 nucleotide sequence: TGTGCCATCAGGACAGGGGACTACAATGAGCAGTTCTTC. It yields the protein CAIRTGDYNEQFF.

This clonotype was observed a handful of times. V usage is TRBV6-5 and J usage is TRBJ1-1, with D maybe TRBD1 (6 bases). V dropped 8 bases and J dropped 2 bases, with 12 bases sitting between them. The CDR3 sequence is 13 residues long. Per germline, CDR1 MNHEY and CDR2 SVGAGI. The CDR3 protein is CASGQNPNTEAFF. The CDR3 nucleotides are TGTGCCAGCGGACAGAACCCCAACACTGAAGCTTTCTTT.

This clonotype was observed at least ten times. J is TRBJ1-1 and V is TRBV7-8, with 9 bases fitting TRBD1. V trimming: 2 bases; J trimming: 5 bases; junction bases outside the gene matches: 9. The CDR3 loop spans 16 amino acids. The germline V gene has CDR1 SGHVS and CDR2 FQNEAQ. CDR3 loop: CASSLRATGGFTEAFF. As DNA, the CDR3 is TGTGCCAGCAGCTTACGGGCAACAGGGGGCTTTACTGAAGCTTTCTTT.

V usage is TRBV2 and J usage is TRBJ1-6; D is ambiguous. This CDR3 is 14 amino acids long. The V gene lost 7 bases and the J gene lost 3 bases, with 10 bases spanning the gap. The germline gives CDR1 SNHLY, CDR2 FYNNEI. CDR3 DNA sequence: TGTGCCAGCATGAACCGGGGCTATAATTCACCCCTCCACTTT. Protein: CASMNRGYNSPLHF. The full variable domain, rest sourced from reference TRBV2 and TRBJ1-6, is EPEVTQTPSHQVTQMGQEVILRCVPISNHLYFYWYRQILGQKVEFLVSFYNNEISEKSEIFDDQFSVERPDGSNFTLKIRSTKLEDSAMYFCASMNRGYNSPLHFGNGTRLTVT.

The chain is built from TRBV11-2 and TRBJ2-1; a weak D match, TRBD1 (5 bases). The V end lost 1 base, the J end lost 6 bases, and 13 bases lay between the germline ends. Germline V CDR1 and CDR2: SGHAT, FQNNGV. The CDR3 contains 15 residues. CDR3 sequence reads: CASSLVAGSSNEQFF. The CDR3 DNA reads TGTGCCAGCAGCTTAGTGGCAGGGTCGAGCAATGAGCAGTTCTTC.

This chain links TRBV7-8 with TRBJ1-2; D is perhaps TRBD1 (5 bases). Germline V gene lookup returns CDR1 SGHVS and CDR2 FQNEAQ. The CDR3 is 14 amino acids. V lost 6 bases and J 2 bases, leaving 13 bases between the germline ends. CDR3 protein: CASRPTGANYGYTF. CDR3 nucleotides: TGTGCCAGCAGACCTACCGGGGCCAACTATGGCTACACCTTC.

This clonotype was observed a handful of times. The chain recombines TRBV10-1 with TRBJ2-1, with 7 bases that match TRBD1. This CDR3 has 16 amino acids. Germline V lookup: CDR1 WNHNN, CDR2 SYGVQD (reference sequence). V lost 2 bases to trimming and J lost 3 bases; unmatched junction nucleotides: 7. CDR3 bases: TGCGCCAGCAGTGAGAGTAGGGCAGGGGGCTACAATGAGCAGTTCTTC. It is translated as CASSESRAGGYNEQFF.

The rearrangement joins TRBV6-6 to TRBJ2-1; D may be TRBD2 (6 bases). Germline V gives CDR1 MNHNY, CDR2 SVGAGI (reference sequence). This CDR3 spans 15 amino acids. V was trimmed by 6 bases and J by 2 bases, leaving 14 bases between them. CDR3 nucleotides: TGTGCCAGCAGCTGGGTGGGGGAGGCCTACAATGAGCAGTTCTTC. Translating it yields CASSWVGEAYNEQFF.